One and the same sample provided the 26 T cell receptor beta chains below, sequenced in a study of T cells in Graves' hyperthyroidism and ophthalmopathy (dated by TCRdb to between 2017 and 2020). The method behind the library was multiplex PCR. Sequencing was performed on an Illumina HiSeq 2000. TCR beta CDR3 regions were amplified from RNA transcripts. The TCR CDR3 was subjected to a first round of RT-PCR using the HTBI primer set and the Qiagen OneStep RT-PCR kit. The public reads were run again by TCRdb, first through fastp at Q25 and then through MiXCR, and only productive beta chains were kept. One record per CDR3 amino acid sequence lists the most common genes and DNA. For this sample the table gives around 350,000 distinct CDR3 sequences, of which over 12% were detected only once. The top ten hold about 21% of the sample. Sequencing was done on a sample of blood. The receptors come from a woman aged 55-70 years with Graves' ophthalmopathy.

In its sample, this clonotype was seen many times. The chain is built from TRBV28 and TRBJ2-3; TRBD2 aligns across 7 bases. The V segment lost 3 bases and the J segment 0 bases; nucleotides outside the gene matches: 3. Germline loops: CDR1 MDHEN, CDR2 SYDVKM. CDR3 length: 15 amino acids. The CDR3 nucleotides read TGTGCCAGCAGTTTGAGCGGGATGAGCACAGATACGCAGTATTTT. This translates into CASSLSGMSTDTQYF. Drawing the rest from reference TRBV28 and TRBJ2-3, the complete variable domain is DVKVTQSSRYLVKRTGEKVFLECVQDMDHENMFWYRQDPGLGLRLIYFSYDVKMKEKGDIPEGYSVSREKKERFSLILESASTNQTSMYLCASSLSGMSTDTQYFGPGTRLTVL.

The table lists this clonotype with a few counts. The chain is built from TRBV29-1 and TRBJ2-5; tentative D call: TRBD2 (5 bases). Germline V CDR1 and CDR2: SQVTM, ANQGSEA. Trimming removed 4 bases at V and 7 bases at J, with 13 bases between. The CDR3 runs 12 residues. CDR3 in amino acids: CSVALTEGTQYF. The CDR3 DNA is TGCAGCGTTGCCTTAACTGAGGGGACCCAGTACTTC.

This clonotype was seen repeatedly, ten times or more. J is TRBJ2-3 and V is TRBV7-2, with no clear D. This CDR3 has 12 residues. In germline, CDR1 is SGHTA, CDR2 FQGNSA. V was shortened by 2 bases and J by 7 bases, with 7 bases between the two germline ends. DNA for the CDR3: TGTGCCAGCAGCTTATCCAGGAATACGCAGTATTTT. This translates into CASSLSRNTQYF.

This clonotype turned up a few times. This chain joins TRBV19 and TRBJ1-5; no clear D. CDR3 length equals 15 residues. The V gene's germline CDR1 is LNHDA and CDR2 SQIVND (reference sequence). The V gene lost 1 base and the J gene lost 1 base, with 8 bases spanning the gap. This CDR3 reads CASSIAGRSNQPQHF. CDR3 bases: TGTGCCAGTAGTATAGCGGGGAGGAGCAATCAGCCCCAGCATTTT.

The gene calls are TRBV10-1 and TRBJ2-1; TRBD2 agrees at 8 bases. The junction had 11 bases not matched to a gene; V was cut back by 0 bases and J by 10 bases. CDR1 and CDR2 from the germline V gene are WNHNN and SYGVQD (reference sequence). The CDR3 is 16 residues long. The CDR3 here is CASSESRSGIVGEQFF. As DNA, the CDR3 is TGCGCCAGCAGTGAGTCGCGTAGCGGGATTGTAGGGGAGCAGTTCTTC.

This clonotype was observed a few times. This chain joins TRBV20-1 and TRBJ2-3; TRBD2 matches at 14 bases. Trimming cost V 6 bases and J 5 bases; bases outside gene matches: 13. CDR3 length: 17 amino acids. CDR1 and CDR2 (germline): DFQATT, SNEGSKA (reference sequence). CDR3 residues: CSAKRLAGGPFGDTQYF. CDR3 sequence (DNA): TGCAGTGCAAAAAGACTAGCGGGAGGGCCATTTGGAGATACGCAGTATTTT.

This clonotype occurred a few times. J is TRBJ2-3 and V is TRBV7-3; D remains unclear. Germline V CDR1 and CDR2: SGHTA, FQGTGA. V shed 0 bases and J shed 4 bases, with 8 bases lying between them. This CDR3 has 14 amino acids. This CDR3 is CASSLTSSSDTQYF. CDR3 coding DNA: TGTGCCAGCAGCTTAACGAGCAGTTCAGATACGCAGTATTTT.

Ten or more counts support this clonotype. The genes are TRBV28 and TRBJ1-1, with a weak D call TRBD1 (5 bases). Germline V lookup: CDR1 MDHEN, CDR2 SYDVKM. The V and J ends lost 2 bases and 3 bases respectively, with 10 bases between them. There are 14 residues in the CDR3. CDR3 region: CASSLSLGDTEAFF. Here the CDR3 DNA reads TGTGCCAGCAGTTTAAGCCTAGGGGACACTGAAGCTTTCTTT.

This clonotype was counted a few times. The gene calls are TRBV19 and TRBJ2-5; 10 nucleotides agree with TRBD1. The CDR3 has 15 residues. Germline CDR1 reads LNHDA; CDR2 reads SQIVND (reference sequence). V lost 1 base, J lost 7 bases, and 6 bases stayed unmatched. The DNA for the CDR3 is TGTGCCAGTAGTATAGGACAGGGGGCGCGGATGACCCAGTACTTC. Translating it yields CASSIGQGARMTQYF.

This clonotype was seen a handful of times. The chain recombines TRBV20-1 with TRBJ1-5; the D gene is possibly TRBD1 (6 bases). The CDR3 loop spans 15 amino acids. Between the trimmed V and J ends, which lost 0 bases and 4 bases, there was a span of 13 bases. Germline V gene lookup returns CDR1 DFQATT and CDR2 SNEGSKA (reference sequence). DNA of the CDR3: TGCAGTGCTAGAGATAGGGGGGCCGGGAATCAGCCCCAGCATTTT. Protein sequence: CSARDRGAGNQPQHF.

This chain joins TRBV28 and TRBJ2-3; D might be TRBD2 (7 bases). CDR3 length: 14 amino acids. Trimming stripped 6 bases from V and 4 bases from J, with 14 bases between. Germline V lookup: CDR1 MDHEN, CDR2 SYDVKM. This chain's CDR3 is CASSSRGGPDTQYF. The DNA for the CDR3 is TGTGCCAGCAGCAGTAGGGGGGGTCCAGATACGCAGTATTTT.

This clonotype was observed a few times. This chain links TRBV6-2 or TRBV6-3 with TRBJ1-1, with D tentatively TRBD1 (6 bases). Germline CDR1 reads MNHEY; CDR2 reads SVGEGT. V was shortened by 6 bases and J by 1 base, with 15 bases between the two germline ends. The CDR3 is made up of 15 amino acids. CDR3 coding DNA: TGTGCCAGCAGCCGAAACCCGGGACAGAACACTGAAGCTTTCTTT. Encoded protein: CASSRNPGQNTEAFF.

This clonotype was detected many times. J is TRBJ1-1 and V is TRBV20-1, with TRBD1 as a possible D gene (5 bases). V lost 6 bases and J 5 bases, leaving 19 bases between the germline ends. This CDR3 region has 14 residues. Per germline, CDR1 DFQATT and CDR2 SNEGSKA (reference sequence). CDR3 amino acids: CSARDPAGRTEAFF. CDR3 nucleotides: TGCAGTGCCAGGGACCCCGCGGGAAGGACTGAAGCTTTCTTT.

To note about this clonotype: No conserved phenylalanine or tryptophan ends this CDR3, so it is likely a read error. Here the CDR3 DNA reads TGCGCCAGCAGCTTGGAGGACAGAAACACGGACGAGCAGTACCTC. The encoded protein is CASSLEDRNTDEQYL. This rearrangement joins TRBV5-1 to TRBJ2-7; a possible D gene is TRBD1 (6 bases). V gave up 0 bases and J gave up 5 bases, with 15 bases separating them. In germline, CDR1 is SGHRS, CDR2 YFSETQ. The CDR3 contains 15 residues.

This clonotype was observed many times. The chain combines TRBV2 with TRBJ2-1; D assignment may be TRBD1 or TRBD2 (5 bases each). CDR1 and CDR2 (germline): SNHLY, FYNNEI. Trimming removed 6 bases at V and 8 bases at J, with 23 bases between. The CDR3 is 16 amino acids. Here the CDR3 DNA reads TGTGCCAGCAGCTCCCTGGGACCCCCCTGGGTCGATGAGCAGTTCTTC. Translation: CASSSLGPPWVDEQFF.

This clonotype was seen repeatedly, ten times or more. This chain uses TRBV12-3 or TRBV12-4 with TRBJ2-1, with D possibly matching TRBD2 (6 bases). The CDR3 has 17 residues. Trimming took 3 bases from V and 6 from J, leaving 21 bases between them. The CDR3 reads CASSFNPVDYVRNEQFF. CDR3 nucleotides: TGTGCCAGCAGTTTCAATCCCGTGGACTATGTTCGCAATGAGCAGTTCTTC.

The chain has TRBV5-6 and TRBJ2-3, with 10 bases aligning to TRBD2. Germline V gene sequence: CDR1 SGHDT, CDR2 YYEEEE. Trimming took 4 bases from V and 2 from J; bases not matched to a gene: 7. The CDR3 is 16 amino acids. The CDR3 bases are TGTGCCAGCAGCGCTCTAGCGGGAGACCCCACAGATACGCAGTATTTT. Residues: CASSALAGDPTDTQYF.

The CDR3 DNA sequence: TGCAGCGTTGAAGATATAGGGACAAGAGAGCAGTACTTC. Its protein product is CSVEDIGTREQYF. The rearrangement links TRBV29-1 to TRBJ2-7; D might be TRBD1 (6 bases). The CDR3 runs 13 residues. Germline CDR1 reads SQVTM; CDR2 reads ANQGSEA. With 0 bases removed from V and 7 bases from J, the gap between germline ends came to 13 bases.

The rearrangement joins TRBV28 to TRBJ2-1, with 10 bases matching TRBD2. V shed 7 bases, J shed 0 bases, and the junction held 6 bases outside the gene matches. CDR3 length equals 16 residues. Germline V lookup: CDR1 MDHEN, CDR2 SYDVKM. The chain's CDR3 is CASTGLAASSYNEQFF. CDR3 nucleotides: TGTGCCAGCACCGGACTAGCGGCCAGCTCCTACAATGAGCAGTTCTTC.

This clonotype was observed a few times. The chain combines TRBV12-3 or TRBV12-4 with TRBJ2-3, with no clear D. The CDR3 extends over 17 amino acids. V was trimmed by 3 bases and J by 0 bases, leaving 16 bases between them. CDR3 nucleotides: TGTGCCAGCAGTTTGGCGGTACAGAGCTCTAGCACAGATACGCAGTATTTT. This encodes CASSLAVQSSSTDTQYF.

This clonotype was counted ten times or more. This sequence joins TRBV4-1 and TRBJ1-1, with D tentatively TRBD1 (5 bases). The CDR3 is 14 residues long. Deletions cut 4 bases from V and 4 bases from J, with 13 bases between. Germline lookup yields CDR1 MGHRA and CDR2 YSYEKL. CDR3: CASSRGVESTEAFF. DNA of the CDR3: TGCGCCAGCAGCCGAGGGGTTGAAAGCACTGAAGCTTTCTTT.

The CDR3 DNA reads TGTGCCAGCAGTTTGGGGGGGAACATTCAGTACTTC. Translated, it gives CASSLGGNIQYF. V is TRBV12-3 or TRBV12-4 and J is TRBJ2-4; TRBD2 agrees at 7 bases. There are 12 residues in the CDR3. V shed 3 bases, J shed 7 bases, and the junction held 0 bases outside the gene matches.

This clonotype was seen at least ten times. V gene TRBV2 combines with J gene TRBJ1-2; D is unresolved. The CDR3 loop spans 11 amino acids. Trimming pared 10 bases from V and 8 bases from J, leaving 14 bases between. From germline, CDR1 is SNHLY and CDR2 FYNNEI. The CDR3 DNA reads TGTGCCAAATCGCGAGTAGGAGGCTACACCTTC. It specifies CAKSRVGGYTF.

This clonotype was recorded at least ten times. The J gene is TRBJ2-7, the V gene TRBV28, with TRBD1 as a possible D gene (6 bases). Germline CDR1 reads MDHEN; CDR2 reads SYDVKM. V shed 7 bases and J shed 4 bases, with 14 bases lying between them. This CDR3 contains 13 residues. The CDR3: CASTHSGAYEQYF. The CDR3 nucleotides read TGTGCCAGCACCCACTCAGGGGCTTACGAGCAGTACTTC.

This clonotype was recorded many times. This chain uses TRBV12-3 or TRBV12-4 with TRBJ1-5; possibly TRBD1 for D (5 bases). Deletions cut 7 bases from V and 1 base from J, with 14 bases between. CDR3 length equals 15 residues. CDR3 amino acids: CASTPDSRSNQPQHF. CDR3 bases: TGTGCCAGCACCCCCGACAGCCGAAGCAATCAGCCCCAGCATTTT.

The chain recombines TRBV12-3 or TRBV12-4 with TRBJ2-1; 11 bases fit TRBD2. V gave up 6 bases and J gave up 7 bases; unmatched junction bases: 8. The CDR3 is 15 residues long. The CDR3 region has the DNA TGTGCCAGCAGGATAGCGGGAGGGCCAGGGAATGAGCAGTTCTTC. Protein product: CASRIAGGPGNEQFF.